The rows below give T cell receptor beta chains drawn from one sample of a study of T cell responses to AZD1222 COVID-19 vaccine. Assay used: immunoSEQ multiplex PCR; TCRdb lists only in-frame clones, some missing. Of roughly 120,000 clones in the sample, about 85% were seen once. Source: peripheral blood, taken on day 0 of AZD1222 vaccination. All receptors derive from an adult in good health. Each CDR3 is given with its conserved first and last residue. A D gene is named only where the DNA matches it firmly. Some rows mark clone size as missing; the rest say once, few, many or name a class of expanded clone.

D	size	V	J	CDR3	DNA
.	.	TRBV10-3	TRBJ2-3	CAARTTGYNADTQYF	TGTGCCGCACGGACTACCGGATACAACGCAGATACGCAGTATTTT
.	.	TRBV27	TRBJ1-2	CASVSGPPGGYTF	TGTGCCAGTGTTTCGGGACCCCCGGGTGGCTACACCTTC
TRBD1	.	TRBV4-1	TRBJ2-1	CASSHSPGQGIHEQFF	TGCGCCAGCAGCCACTCACCGGGACAGGGGATACATGAGCAGTTCTTC
TRBD1	few	TRBV9	TRBJ2-7	CASSVAPGGTGSYEQYF	TGTGCCAGCAGCGTAGCCCCAGGAGGGACAGGGTCCTACGAGCAGTACTTC
.	.	TRBV28	TRBJ2-7	CASSLWKSRDYEQYF	TGTGCCAGCAGTTTATGGAAAAGCAGGGACTACGAGCAGTACTTC
TRBD2	.	TRBV13	TRBJ2-2	CASSSRLAGVVGELFF	TGTGCCAGCAGCTCCCGACTAGCGGGAGTAGTCGGGGAGCTGTTTTTT
TRBD1	once	TRBV11-1	TRBJ1-1	CASSRDRDGFAFF	TGTGCCAGCAGCCGAGACAGGGATGGATTCGCTTTCTTT
.	.	TRBV19	TRBJ2-7	CASRNSGSYEQYF	TGTGCCAGTAGAAATAGCGGCTCCTACGAGCAGTACTTC
.	.	TRBV9	TRBJ1-6	CASSVGQTYNSPLHF	TGTGCCAGCAGCGTGGGGCAGACCTATAATTCACCCCTCCACTTT
TRBD1	.	TRBV7-3	TRBJ2-2	CASSLSPTGRTGELFF	TGTGCCAGCAGCTTGTCTCCGACAGGGCGGACCGGGGAGCTGTTTTTT
TRBD1	.	TRBV29-1	TRBJ1-2	CSVGASGTGVNYGYTF	TGCAGCGTTGGAGCTTCCGGGACAGGGGTTAACTATGGCTACACCTTC
TRBD1	.	TRBV18	TRBJ2-2	CASSSGQGATGELFF	TGTGCCAGCTCAAGCGGACAGGGGGCAACCGGGGAGCTGTTTTTT
.	.	TRBV7-9	TRBJ2-7	CASSLTDGSYEQYF	TGTGCCAGCAGCTTGACGGACGGGTCCTACGAGCAGTACTTC
.	.	TRBV9	TRBJ1-2	CASSVDHTVYGYTF	TGTGCCAGCAGCGTAGACCACACGGTCTATGGCTACACCTTC
TRBD1	.	TRBV4-3	TRBJ1-5	CASSWDRGGNQPQHF	TGCGCCAGCAGCTGGGACAGGGGCGGCAATCAGCCCCAGCATTTT
TRBD2	.	TRBV6-5	TRBJ2-1	CASSYSTSGHNEQFF	TGTGCCAGCAGTTACTCGACTAGCGGGCACAATGAGCAGTTCTTC
TRBD1	.	TRBV27	TRBJ2-2	CASSSLRTGGSTGELFF	TGTGCCAGCAGTTCTCTAAGGACAGGGGGGAGCACCGGGGAGCTGTTTTTT
.	.	TRBV5-1	TRBJ2-2	CASSRGWTGELFF	TGCGCCAGCAGCAGGGGATGGACCGGGGAGCTGTTTTTT
TRBD1	few	TRBV6-2/TRBV6-3	TRBJ2-1	CASSTRDRVSYNEQFF	TGTGCCAGCAGTACCCGGGACAGGGTCTCCTACAATGAGCAGTTCTTC
TRBD2	.	TRBV27	TRBJ2-7	CASSFSGRALYEQYF	TGTGCCAGCAGTTTCAGCGGGAGGGCCTTATACGAGCAGTACTTC
TRBD1	.	TRBV27	TRBJ2-1	CASSLSGQSSYNEQFF	TGTGCCAGCAGTTTATCGGGACAGAGCTCCTACAATGAGCAGTTCTTC
.	.	TRBV3-1/TRBV3-2	TRBJ2-7	CASSQGQSSYEQYF	TGTGCCAGCAGCCAAGGACAGAGCTCCTACGAGCAGTACTTC
TRBD1	.	TRBV5-1	TRBJ1-3	CASSADRDSGNTIYF	TGCGCCAGCAGCGCGGACAGGGACTCTGGAAACACCATATATTTT
.	once	TRBV10-3	TRBJ1-2	CAISESSGQGGSYGYTF	TGTGCCATCAGTGAGTCGTCCGGGCAGGGTGGTAGCTATGGCTACACCTTC
.	.	TRBV4-2	TRBJ1-4	CASSQERGRGEKLFF	TGTGCCAGCAGCCAAGAAAGGGGACGTGGAGAAAAACTGTTTTTT
TRBD1	.	TRBV6-5	TRBJ1-1	CASSYAETGGTEAFF	TGTGCCAGCAGTTACGCTGAGACAGGGGGCACTGAAGCTTTCTTT
.	few	TRBV29-1	TRBJ2-5	CSVEEGVKTQYF	TGCAGCGTTGAAGAGGGAGTAAAGACCCAGTACTTC
TRBD1	.	TRBV18	TRBJ2-7	CASSPGQDEQYF	TGTGCCAGCTCACCGGGACAGGACGAGCAGTACTTC
TRBD1	once	TRBV2	TRBJ1-2	CASREDRGRRGYGYTF	TGTGCCAGCAGGGAGGACAGGGGGCGCCGAGGCTATGGCTACACCTTC
TRBD1	.	TRBV27	TRBJ2-7	CASSTGVEQYF	TGTGCCAGCAGCACAGGGGTTGAGCAGTACTTC
.	.	TRBV27	TRBJ1-4	CASSSGPTNEKLFF	TGTGCCAGCAGTTCCGGACCAACTAATGAAAAACTGTTTTTT
TRBD1	.	TRBV3-1/TRBV3-2	TRBJ1-2	CASSQGQGGSYGYTF	TGTGCCAGCAGCCAAGGGCAGGGGGGGAGCTATGGCTACACCTTC
.	few	TRBV6-4	TRBJ2-1	CASSDGQSNSYNEQFF	TGTGCCAGCAGTGATGGCCAGAGTAACTCCTACAATGAGCAGTTCTTC
TRBD1	.	TRBV7-8	TRBJ1-2	CASSFRQGDGYTF	TGTGCCAGCAGCTTTCGACAGGGAGATGGCTACACCTTC
.	once	TRBV4-2	TRBJ2-3	CASSQRAGRPDTQYF	TGTGCCAGCAGCCAACGGGCAGGGCGCCCAGATACGCAGTATTTT
TRBD2	.	TRBV10-3	TRBJ2-7	CAISESASGSPNYEQYF	TGTGCCATCAGTGAGTCGGCTAGCGGGAGCCCTAACTACGAGCAGTACTTC
.	.	TRBV7-3	TRBJ1-1	CASSARRGGRRAGTEAFF	TGTGCCAGCAGCGCCCGAAGGGGTGGCAGGAGAGCGGGCACTGAAGCTTTCTTT
.	once	TRBV25-1	TRBJ1-2	CASSEWWDYTF	TGTGCCAGCAGTGAATGGTGGGACTACACCTTC
TRBD1	.	TRBV27	TRBJ1-2	CASSGGGTAYGYTF	TGTGCCAGCAGTGGTGGCGGGACAGCCTATGGCTACACCTTC
.	.	TRBV7-8	TRBJ2-3	CASSLDQGTLSDTQYF	TGTGCCAGCAGCTTAGACCAGGGGACCCTATCAGATACGCAGTATTTT
.	.	TRBV4-1	TRBJ1-5	CASSQDLPESNQPQHF	TGCGCCAGCAGCCAAGATCTGCCGGAGAGCAATCAGCCCCAGCATTTT
.	.	TRBV7-9	TRBJ1-2	CASSPPGFGYGYTF	TGTGCCAGCAGCCCCCCGGGATTTGGCTATGGCTACACCTTC
.	.	TRBV10-3	TRBJ1-2	CAIRGEGNYGYTF	TGTGCCATCCGAGGGGAGGGGAACTATGGCTACACCTTC
.	.	TRBV10-3	TRBJ1-2	CAIARVGYGYTF	TGTGCCATCGCCAGGGTCGGTTATGGCTACACCTTC
.	.	TRBV15	TRBJ1-4	CATSRSTGNEKLFF	TGTGCCACCAGCAGATCCACGGGTAATGAAAAACTGTTTTTT
TRBD2	once	TRBV18	TRBJ2-1	CASSRENSGSSLLNEQFF	TGTGCCAGCTCACGGGAAAATAGCGGGAGTAGCCTTCTCAATGAGCAGTTCTTC
.	once	TRBV30	TRBJ1-5	CAWSPSGNQPQHF	TGTGCCTGGAGTCCTTCCGGCAATCAGCCCCAGCATTTT
.	.	TRBV27	TRBJ2-7	CASSQGGSYEQYF	TGTGCCAGCAGTCAGGGGGGGTCCTACGAGCAGTACTTC
.	once	TRBV6-5	TRBJ1-2	CASHLRGSGYTF	TGTGCCAGCCACCTTAGGGGGTCTGGCTACACCTTC
.	.	TRBV19	TRBJ1-5	CASSIDLGYSNQPQHF	TGTGCCAGTAGTATAGATCTAGGGTATAGCAATCAGCCCCAGCATTTT
.	.	TRBV7-6	TRBJ2-7	CASSLEAGLINEQYF	TGTGCCAGCAGCTTAGAAGCCGGCCTAATCAACGAGCAGTACTTC
.	.	TRBV4-2	TRBJ1-4	CASSQALGEGSGEKLFF	TGTGCCAGCAGCCAAGCCCTTGGGGAGGGCTCCGGTGAAAAACTGTTTTTT
TRBD1	few	TRBV5-8	TRBJ2-6	CASSRDRGDLSGANVLTF	TGTGCCAGCAGCCGGGACAGGGGGGATCTCTCTGGGGCCAACGTCCTGACTTTC
.	.	TRBV9	TRBJ2-5	CASSESPRWGAQGTQYF	TGTGCCAGCAGCGAATCTCCCCGCTGGGGGGCGCAGGGGACCCAGTACTTC
TRBD1	.	TRBV10-3	TRBJ1-5	CAISDTSGQGRNQPQHF	TGTGCCATCAGTGATACCTCGGGACAGGGGCGAAATCAGCCCCAGCATTTT
TRBD2	.	TRBV7-3	TRBJ2-2	CASSLTSDGGINTGELFF	TGTGCCAGCAGCTTAACGTCCGACGGGGGGATAAACACCGGGGAGCTGTTTTTT
.	.	TRBV7-2	TRBJ1-2	CASSLELVYGYTF	TGTGCCAGCAGCTTAGAACTCGTCTATGGCTACACCTTC
.	.	TRBV24-1	TRBJ1-5	CATSDPYSNQPQHF	TGTGCCACCAGTGACCCTTATAGCAATCAGCCCCAGCATTTT
TRBD1	.	TRBV27	TRBJ2-7	CASSPPGQLHEQYF	TGTGCCAGCAGTCCGCCGGGACAGCTCCACGAGCAGTACTTC